The clone carrying this T cell receptor beta chain was detected once. Its specificity is not known. Libraries were prepared by immunoSEQ multiplex PCR; TCRdb keeps only in-frame clonotypes and omits some of them. The repertoire has around 150,000 clones, roughly nine tenths of them found once; the top ten carry 7.5%. The sample comes from a study of T cell responses to AZD1222 COVID-19 vaccine. Overall study findings and caveats: Clonal diversity was possibly underestimated, and white British individuals and females predominated among donors. Unmutated regions of variants are reportedly targeted by nearly half of spike-specific TCRs. Among AZD1222 vaccinees, only six or seven were seropositive at baseline.

This CDR3 spans 13 amino acids. Germline V CDR1 and CDR2: SEHNR, FQNEAQ (reference sequence). J gave up 4 bases and V 7 bases, and 6 bases lay outside the gene matches. The chain employs TRBV7-9 and TRBJ1-1; 7 bases map to TRBD1. The sequenced sample was peripheral blood, obtained 28 days after the second dose of the MenACWY control vaccine. This receptor was taken from an adult who received the MenACWY meningococcal vaccine as a control. In DNA, the CDR3 is TGTGCCAGCACTCAGACAGGGCGCACTGAAGCTTTCTTT. Amino acid sequence: CASTQTGRTEAFF.